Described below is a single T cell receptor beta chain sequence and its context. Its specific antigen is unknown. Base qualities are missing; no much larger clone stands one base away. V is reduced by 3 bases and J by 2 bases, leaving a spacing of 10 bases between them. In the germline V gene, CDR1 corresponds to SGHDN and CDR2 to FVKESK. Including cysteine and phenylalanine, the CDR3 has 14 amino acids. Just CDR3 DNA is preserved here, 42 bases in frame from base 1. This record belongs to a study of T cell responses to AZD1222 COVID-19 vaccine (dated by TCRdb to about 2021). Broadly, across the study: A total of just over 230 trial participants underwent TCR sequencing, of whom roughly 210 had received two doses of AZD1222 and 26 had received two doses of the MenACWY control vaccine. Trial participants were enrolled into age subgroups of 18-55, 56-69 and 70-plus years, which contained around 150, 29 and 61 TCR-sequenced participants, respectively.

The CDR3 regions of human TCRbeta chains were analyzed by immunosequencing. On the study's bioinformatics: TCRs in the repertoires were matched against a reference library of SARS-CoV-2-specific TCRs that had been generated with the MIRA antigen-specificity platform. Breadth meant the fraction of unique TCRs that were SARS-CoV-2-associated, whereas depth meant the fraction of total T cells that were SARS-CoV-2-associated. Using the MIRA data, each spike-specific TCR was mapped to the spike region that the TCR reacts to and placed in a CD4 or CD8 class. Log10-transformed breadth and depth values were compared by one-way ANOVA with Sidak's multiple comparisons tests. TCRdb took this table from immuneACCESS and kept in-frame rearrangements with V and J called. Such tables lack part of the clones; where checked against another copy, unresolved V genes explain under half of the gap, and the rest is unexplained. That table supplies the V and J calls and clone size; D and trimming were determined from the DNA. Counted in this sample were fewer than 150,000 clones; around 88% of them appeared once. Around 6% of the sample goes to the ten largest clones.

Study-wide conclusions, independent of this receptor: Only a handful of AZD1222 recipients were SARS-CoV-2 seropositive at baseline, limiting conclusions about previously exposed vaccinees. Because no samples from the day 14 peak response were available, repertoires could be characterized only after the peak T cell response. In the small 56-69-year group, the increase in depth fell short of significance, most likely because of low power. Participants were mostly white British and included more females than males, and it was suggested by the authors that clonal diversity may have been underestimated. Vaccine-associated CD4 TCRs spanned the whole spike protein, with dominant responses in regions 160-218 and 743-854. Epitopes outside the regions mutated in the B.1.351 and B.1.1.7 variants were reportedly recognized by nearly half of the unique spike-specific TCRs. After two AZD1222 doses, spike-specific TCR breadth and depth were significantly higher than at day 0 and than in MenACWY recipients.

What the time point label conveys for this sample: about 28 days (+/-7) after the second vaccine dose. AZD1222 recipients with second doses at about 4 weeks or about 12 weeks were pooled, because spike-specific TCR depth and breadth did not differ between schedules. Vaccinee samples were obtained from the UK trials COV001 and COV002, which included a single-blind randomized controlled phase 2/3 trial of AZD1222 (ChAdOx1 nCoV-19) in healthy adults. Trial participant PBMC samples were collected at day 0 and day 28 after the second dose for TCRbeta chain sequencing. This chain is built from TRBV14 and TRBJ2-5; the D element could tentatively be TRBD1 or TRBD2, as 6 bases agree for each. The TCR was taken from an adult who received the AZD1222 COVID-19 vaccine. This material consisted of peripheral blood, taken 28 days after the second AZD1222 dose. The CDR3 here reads CASSQTGAQETQYF. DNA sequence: TGTGCCAGCAGCCAGACGGGGGCACAAGAGACCCAGTACTTC.